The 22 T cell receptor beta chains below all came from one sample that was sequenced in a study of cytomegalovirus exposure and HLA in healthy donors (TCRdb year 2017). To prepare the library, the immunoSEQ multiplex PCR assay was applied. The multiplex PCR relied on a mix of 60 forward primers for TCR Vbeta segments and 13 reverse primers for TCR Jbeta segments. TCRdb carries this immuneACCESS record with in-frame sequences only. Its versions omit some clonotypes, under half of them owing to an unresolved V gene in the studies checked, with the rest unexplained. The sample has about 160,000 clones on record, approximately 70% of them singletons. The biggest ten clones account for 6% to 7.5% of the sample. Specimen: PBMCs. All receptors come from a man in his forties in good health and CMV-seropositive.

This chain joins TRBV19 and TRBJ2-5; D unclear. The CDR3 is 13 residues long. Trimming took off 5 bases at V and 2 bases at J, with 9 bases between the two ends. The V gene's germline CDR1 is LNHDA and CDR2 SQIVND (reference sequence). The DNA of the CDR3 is TGTGCCAGTAGTGGTCGCAGGCAAGAGACCCAGTACTTC. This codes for CASSGRRQETQYF.

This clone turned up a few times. For the CDR3, the DNA is TGTGCCATCAGTGTCCTCGGACTAGCGGGGGGTGACACAGATACGCAGTATTTT. It encodes CAISVLGLAGGDTDTQYF. The gene calls are TRBV10-3 and TRBJ2-3; 14 bases align to TRBD2. The V and J ends lost 4 bases and 2 bases, in that order; junction bases with no gene match: 8. CDR1 is ENHRY, CDR2 SYGVKD, per germline. The CDR3 runs 18 residues.

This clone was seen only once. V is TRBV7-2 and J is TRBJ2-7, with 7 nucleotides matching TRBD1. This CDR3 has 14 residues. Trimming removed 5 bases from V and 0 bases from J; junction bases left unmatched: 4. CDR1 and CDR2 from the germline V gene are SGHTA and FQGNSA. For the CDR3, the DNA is TGTGCCAGCAGCCGCCGGGACAGCTCCTACGAGCAGTACTTC. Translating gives CASSRRDSSYEQYF.

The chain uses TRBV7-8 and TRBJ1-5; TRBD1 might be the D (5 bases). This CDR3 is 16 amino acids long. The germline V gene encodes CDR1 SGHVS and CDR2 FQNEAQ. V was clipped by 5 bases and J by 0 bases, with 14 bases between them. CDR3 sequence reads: CASSPSGPNSNQPQHF. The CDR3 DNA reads TGTGCCAGCAGCCCATCAGGGCCCAATAGCAATCAGCCCCAGCATTTT. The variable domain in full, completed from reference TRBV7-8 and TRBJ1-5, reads GAGVSQSPRYKVAKRGQDVALRCDPISGHVSLFWYQQALGQGPEFLTYFQNEAQLDKSGLPSDRFFAERPEGSVSTLKIQRTQQEDSAVYLCASSPSGPNSNQPQHFGDGTRLSIL.

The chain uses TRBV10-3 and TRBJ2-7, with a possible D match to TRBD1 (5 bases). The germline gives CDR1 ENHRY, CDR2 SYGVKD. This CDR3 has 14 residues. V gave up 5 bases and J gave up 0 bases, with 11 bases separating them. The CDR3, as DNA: TGTGCCATCAGTAAACAGGACGGCTCCTACGAGCAGTACTTC. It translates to CAISKQDGSYEQYF.

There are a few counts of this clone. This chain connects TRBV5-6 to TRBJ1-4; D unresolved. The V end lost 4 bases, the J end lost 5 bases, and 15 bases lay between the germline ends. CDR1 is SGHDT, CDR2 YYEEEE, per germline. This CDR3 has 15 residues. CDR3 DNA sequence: TGTGCCAGCAGCCCGATGGGCAGTTCCAATGAAAAACTGTTTTTT. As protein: CASSPMGSSNEKLFF.

CDR3 sequence: CASSPRTGSYNEQFF. The CDR3 coding sequence is TGTGCCAGCAGTCCCCGGACAGGGTCCTACAATGAGCAGTTCTTC. J is TRBJ2-1 and V is TRBV27; 8 nucleotides line up with TRBD1. CDR1 and CDR2 from the germline V gene are MNHEY and SMNVEV (reference sequence). This CDR3 has 15 amino acids. V lost 5 bases, J lost 1 base, and 4 bases stayed unmatched.

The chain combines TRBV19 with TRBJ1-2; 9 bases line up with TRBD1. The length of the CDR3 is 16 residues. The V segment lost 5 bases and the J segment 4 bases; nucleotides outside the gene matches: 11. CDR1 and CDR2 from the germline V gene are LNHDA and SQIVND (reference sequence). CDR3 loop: CASSVLPGQGGYGYTF. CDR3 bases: TGTGCCAGTAGTGTCCTTCCGGGACAGGGCGGCTATGGCTACACCTTC.

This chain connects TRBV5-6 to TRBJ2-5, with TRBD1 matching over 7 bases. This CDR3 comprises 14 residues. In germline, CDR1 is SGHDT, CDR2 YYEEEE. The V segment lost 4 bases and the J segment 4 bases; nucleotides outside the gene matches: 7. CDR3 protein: CASSLDREGETQYF. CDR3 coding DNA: TGTGCCAGCAGCCTAGACAGGGAAGGAGAGACCCAGTACTTC.

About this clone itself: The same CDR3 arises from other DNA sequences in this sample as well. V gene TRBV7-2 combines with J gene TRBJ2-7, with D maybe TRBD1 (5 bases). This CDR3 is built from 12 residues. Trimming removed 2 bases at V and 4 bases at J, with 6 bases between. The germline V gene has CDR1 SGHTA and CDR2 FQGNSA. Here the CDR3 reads CASSLQGYEQYF. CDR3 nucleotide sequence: TGTGCCAGCAGCTTACAGGGATACGAGCAGTACTTC. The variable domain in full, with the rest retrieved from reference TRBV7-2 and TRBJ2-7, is GAGVSQSPSNKVTEKGKDVELRCDPISGHTALYWYRQSLGQGLEFLIYFQGNSAPDKSGLPSDRFSAERTGGSVSTLTIQRTQQEDSAVYLCASSLQGYEQYFGPGTRLTVT.

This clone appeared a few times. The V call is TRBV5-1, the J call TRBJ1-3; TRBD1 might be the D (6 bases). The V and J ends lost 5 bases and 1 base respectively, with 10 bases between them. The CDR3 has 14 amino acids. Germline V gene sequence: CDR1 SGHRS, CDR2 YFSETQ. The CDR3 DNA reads TGCGCCAGCAGTGACAGGCCGTCTGGAAACACCATATATTTT. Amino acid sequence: CASSDRPSGNTIYF.

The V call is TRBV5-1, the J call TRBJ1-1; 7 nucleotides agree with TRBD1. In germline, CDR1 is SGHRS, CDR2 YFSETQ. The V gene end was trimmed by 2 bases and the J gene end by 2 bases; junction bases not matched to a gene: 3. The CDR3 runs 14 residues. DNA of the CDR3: TGCGCCAGCAGCTTCCGGGACAGAAACACTGAAGCTTTCTTT. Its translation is CASSFRDRNTEAFF.

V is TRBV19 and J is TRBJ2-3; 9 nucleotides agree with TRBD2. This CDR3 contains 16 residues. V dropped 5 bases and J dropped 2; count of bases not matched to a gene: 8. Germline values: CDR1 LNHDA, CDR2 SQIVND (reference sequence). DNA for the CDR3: TGTGCCAGTAGTCTCACAAGCGGGGGGATCACAGATACGCAGTATTTT. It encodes CASSLTSGGITDTQYF.

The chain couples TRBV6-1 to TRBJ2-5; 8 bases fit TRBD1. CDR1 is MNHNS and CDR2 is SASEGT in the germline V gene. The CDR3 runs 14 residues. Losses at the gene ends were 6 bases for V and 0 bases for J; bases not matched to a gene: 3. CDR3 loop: CASSGQGNQETQYF. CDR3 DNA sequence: TGTGCCAGCAGCGGACAGGGTAACCAAGAGACCCAGTACTTC.

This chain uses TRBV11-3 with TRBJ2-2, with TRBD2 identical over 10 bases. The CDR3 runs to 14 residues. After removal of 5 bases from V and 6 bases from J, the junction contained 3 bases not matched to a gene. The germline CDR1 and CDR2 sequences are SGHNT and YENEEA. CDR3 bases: TGTGCCAGCAGCGATAGCGGGGGGTCCGGGGAGCTGTTTTTT. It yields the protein CASSDSGGSGELFF.

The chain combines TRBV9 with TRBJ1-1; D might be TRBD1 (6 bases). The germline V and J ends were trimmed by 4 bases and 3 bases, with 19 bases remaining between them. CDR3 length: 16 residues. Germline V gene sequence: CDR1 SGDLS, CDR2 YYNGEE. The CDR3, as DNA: TGTGCCAGCAGCCAGGGGCCTGAGCCGTGGGACACTGAAGCTTTCTTT. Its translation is CASSQGPEPWDTEAFF.

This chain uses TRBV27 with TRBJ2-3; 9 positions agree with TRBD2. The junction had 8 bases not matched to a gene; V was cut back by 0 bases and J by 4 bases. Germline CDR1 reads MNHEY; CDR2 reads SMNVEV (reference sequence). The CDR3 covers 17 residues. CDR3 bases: TGTGCCAGCAGTTTATCGGGCGGCGGGGGGGCATCAGATACGCAGTATTTT. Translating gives CASSLSGGGGASDTQYF.

The CDR3 sequence is CASSLGGTDDEKLFF. The DNA for the CDR3 is TGTGCCAGCAGCTTGGGGGGGACAGATGATGAAAAACTGTTTTTT. The gene calls are TRBV5-5 and TRBJ1-4, with 7 bases aligning to TRBD1. Looked up from germline, CDR1 is SGHKS and CDR2 is YYEKEE (reference sequence). The CDR3 covers 15 residues. The J segment lost 6 bases and the V segment lost 0 bases, leaving 5 bases of the junction unmatched.

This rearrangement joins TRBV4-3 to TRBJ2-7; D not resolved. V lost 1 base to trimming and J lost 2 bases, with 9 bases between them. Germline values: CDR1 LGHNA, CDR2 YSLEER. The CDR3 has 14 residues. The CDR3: CASSQVRLPYEQYF. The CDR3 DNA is TGCGCCAGCAGCCAAGTGCGGTTGCCCTACGAGCAGTACTTC.

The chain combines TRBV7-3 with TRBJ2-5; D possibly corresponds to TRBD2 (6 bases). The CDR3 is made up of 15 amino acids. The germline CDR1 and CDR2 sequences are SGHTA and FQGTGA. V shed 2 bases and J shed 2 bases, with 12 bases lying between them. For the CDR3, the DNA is TGTGCCAGCAGCTTATTGGCCGGGAGACAAGAGACCCAGTACTTC. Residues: CASSLLAGRQETQYF.

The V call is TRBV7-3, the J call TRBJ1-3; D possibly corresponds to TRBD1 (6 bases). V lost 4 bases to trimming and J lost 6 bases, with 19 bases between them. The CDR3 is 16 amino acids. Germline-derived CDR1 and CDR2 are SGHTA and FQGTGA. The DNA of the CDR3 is TGTGCCAGCAGCTGGGGGGGCCTCCTCTGGGAAAACACCATATATTTT. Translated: CASSWGGLLWENTIYF.

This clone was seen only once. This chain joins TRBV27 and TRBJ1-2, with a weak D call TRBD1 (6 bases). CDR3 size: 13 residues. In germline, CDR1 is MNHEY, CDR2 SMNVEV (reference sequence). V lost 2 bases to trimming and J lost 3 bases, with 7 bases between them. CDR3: CASSLRQDYGYTF. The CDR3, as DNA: TGTGCCAGCAGTTTAAGACAGGACTATGGCTACACCTTC.